The T cell receptor beta chain described here comes from a study of blood T cell repertoires in COVID-19. Between the trimmed V and J ends, which lost 2 bases and 2 bases, there was a span of 12 bases. The CDR3 loop spans 15 amino acids. Germline V CDR1 and CDR2: KGHSH, LQKENI. The method was immunoSEQ multiplex PCR; TCRdb's version includes in-frame clones alone and lacks a portion of them. This sample has some 250,000 clones, with approximately 91% found just once. Those enrolled, adults aged roughly 18 to 95 years, came from about 24 US areas. The chain joins TRBV18 to TRBJ1-1; D may be TRBD1 (6 bases). This receptor was obtained from a woman in her forties with acute COVID-19. Material for sequencing was PBMCs or T cells enriched from blood (not recorded which). The CDR3 DNA reads as TGTGCCAGCTCACCAGAGGGACACCTAAACACTGAAGCTTTCTTT. Translating it yields CASSPEGHLNTEAFF.